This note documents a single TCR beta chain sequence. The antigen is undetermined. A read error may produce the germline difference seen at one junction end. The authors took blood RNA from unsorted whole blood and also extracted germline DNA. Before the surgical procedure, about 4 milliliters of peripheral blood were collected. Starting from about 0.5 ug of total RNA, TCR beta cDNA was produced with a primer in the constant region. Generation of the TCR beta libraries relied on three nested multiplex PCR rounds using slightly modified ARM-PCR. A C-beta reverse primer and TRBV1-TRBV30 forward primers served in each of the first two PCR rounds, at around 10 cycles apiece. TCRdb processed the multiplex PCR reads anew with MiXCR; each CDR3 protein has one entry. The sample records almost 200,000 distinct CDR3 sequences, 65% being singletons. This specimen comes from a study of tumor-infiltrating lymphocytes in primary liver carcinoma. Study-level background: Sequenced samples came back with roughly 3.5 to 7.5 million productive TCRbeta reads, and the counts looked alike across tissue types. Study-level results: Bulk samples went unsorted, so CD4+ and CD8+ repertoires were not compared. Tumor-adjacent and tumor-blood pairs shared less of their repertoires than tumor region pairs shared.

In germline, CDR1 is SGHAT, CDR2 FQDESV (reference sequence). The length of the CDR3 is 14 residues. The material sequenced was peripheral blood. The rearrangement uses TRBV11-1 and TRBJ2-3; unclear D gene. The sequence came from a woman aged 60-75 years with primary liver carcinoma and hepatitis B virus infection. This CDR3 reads CASSLDWGSDTQFF. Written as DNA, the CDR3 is TGCGCCAGCAGCTTAGACTGGGGATCAGATACGCAGTTTTTT.